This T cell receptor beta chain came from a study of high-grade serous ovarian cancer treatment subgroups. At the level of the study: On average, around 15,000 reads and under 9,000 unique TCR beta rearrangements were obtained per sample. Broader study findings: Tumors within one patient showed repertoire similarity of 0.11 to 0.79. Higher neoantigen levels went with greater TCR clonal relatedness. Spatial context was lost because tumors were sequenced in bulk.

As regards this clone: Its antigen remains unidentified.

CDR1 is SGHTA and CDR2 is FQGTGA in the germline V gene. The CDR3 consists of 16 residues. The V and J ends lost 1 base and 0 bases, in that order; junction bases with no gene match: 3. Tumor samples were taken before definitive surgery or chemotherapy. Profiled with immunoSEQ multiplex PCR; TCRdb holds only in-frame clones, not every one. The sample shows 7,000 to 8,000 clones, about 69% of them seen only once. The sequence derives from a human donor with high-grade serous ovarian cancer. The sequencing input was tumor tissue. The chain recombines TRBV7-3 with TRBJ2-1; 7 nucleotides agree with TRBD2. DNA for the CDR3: TGTGCCAGCAGCTTAATAGGCGGGAGCTCCTACAATGAGCAGTTCTTC. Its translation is CASSLIGGSSYNEQFF.